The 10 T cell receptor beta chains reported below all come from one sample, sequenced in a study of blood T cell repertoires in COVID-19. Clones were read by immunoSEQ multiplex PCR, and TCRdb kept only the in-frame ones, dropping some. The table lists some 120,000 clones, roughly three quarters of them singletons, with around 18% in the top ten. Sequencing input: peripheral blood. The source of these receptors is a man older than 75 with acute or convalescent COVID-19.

The CDR3 DNA sequence: TGTGCCAGCGCGCAGGGGAACACCGGGGAGCTGTTTTTT. Amino acids: CASAQGNTGELFF. The chain carries TRBV18 and TRBJ2-2; D may be TRBD1 (5 bases). The CDR3 length is 13 residues. CDR1 is KGHSH and CDR2 is LQKENI in the germline V gene. The V gene lost 8 bases and the J gene lost 1 base, with 8 bases spanning the gap.

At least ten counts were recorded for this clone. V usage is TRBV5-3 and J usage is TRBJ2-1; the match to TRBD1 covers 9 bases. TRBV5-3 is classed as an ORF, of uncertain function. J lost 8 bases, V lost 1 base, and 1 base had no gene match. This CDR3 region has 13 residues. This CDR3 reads CARSLTGGDEQFF. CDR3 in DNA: TGTGCCAGAAGCTTGACAGGGGGCGATGAGCAGTTCTTC.

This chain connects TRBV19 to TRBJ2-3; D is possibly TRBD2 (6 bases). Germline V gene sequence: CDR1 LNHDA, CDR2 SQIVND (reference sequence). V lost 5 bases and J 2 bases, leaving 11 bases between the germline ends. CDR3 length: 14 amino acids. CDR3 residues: CASSFSGITDTQYF. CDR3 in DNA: TGTGCCAGTAGTTTTAGCGGTATCACAGATACGCAGTATTTT.

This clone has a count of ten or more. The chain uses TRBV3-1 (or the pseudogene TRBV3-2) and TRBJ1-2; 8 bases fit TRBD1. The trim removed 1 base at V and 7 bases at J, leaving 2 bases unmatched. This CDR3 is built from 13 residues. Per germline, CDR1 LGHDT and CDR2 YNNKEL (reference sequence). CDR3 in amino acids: CASSQVDRAGYTF. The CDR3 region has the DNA TGTGCCAGCAGCCAAGTGGACAGGGCTGGCTACACCTTC.

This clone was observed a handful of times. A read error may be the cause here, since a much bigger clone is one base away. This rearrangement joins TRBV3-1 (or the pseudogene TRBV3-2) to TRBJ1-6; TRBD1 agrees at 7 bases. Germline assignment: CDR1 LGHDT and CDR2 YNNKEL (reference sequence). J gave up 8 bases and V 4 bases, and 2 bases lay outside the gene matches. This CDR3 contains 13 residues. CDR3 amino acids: CASSPDRDSPLHF. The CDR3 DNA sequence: TGTGCCAGCAGCCCAGACAGGGATTCACCCCTCCACTTT.

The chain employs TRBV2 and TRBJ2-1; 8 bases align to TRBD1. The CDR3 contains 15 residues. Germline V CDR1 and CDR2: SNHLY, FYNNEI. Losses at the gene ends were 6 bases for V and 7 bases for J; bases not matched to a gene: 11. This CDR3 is CASRRTVTGANEQFF. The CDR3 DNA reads TGTGCCAGCAGAAGGACAGTGACAGGGGCTAATGAGCAGTTCTTC.

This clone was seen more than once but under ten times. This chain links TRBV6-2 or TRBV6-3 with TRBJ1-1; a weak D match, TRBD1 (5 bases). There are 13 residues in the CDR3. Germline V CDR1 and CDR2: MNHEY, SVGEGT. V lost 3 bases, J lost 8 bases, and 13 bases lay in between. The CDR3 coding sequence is TGTGCCAGCAGTTATCGGGGCGGAGGGGAAGCTTTCTTT. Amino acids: CASSYRGGGEAFF.

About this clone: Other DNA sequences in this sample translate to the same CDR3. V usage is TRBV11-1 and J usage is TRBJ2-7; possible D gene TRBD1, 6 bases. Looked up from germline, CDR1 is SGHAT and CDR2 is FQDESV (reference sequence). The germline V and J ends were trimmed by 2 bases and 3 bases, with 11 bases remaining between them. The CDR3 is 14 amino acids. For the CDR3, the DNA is TGTGCCAGCAGCTTAAGGGGGAATTTCTACGAGCAGTACTTC. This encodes CASSLRGNFYEQYF.

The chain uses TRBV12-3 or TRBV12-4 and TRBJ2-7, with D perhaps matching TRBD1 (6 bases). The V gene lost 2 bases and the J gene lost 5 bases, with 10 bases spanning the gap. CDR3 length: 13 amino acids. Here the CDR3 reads CASSLRGSHEQYF. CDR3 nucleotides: TGTGCCAGCAGTTTAAGGGGGTCGCACGAGCAGTACTTC.

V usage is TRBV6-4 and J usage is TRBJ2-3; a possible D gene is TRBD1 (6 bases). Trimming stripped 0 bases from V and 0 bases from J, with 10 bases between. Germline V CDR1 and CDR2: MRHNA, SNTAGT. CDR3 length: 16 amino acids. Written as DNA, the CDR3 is TGTGCCAGCAGTGACTCGACAGGACCTAGCACAGATACGCAGTATTTT. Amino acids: CASSDSTGPSTDTQYF.